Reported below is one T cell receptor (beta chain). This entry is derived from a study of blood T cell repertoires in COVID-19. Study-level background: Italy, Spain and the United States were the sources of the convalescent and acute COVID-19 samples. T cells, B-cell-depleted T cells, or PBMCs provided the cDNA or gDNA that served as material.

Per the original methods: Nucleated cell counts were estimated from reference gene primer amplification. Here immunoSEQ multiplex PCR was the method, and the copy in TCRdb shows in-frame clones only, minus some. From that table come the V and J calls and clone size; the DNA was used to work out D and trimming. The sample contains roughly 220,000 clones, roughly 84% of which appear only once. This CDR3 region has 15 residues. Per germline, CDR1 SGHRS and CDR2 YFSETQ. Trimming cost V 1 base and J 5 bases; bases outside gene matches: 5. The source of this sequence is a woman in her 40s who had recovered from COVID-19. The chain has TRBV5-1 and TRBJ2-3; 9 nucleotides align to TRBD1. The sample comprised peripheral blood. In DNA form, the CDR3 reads TGCGCCAGCAGCTTGTGGGACAGGGCGATAGATACGCAGTATTTT. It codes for CASSLWDRAIDTQYF. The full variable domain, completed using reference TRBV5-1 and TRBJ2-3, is KAGVTQTPRYLIKTRGQQVTLSCSPISGHRSVSWYQQTPGQGLQFLFEYFSETQRNKGNFPGRFSGRQFSNSRSEMNVSTLELGDSALYLCASSLWDRAIDTQYFGPGTRLTVL.